These 26 T cell receptor beta chains were sequenced from one sample in a study of tumor-infiltrating lymphocytes in oesophageal squamous cell carcinoma. TCRdb reprocessed the PCR reads via MiXCR and lists one record per CDR3 protein. The table shows about 24,000 distinct CDR3 sequences, with 35% to 45% occurring only once. Source material: esophageal tumor tissue. The receptors shown here come from a male donor with esophageal squamous cell carcinoma.

As to this clonotype: This sequence may be a read error, since a much larger clone differs from it by one base. This chain uses TRBV4-2 with TRBJ2-1; 12 bases are a match to TRBD1. Germline V gene sequence: CDR1 LGHNA, CDR2 YNFKEQ. This CDR3 spans 17 amino acids. J gave up 10 bases and V 0 bases, and 10 bases lay outside the gene matches. CDR3 nucleotides: TGTGCCAGCAGCCAAGATAAAGGGACAGGGGGCGCCTACGAGCAGTTCTTC. This sequence encodes CASSQDKGTGGAYEQFF.

The V call is TRBV7-4, the J call TRBJ2-4; D may be TRBD1 or TRBD2 (5 bases each). The end of the DNA fits TRBJ2-5 better, so the J call may be wrong. This CDR3 contains 15 residues. Germline V gives CDR1 SGHVT, CDR2 SQSDAQ. CDR3 nucleotide sequence: TGTGCCAGCAGCTTAGGGGGGTCTAGTATAGAGACCCAGTACTTC. Protein sequence: CASSLGGSSIETQYF.

This clonotype came up many times. V usage is TRBV11-1 and J usage is TRBJ2-1; either TRBD1 or TRBD2 may supply D (5 bases each). From germline, CDR1 is SGHAT and CDR2 FQDESV (reference sequence). There are 18 residues in the CDR3. The ends were cut back, 1 base at V and 2 bases at J, with 18 bases in the middle. CDR3 sequence: CASSLGTLQGITYNEQFF. CDR3 coding DNA: TGTGCCAGCAGCTTAGGGACTTTGCAGGGTATTACCTACAATGAGCAGTTCTTC.

This clonotype was detected many times. It may be a read error: a sequence one base away is much more abundant. This chain joins TRBV7-2 and TRBJ2-1, with a weak D call TRBD2 (5 bases). The end of the DNA is better explained by TRBJ2-7, so the J call may be wrong. The CDR3 is 16 amino acids. Looked up from germline, CDR1 is SGHTA and CDR2 is FQGNSA. In DNA, the CDR3 is TGTGCCAGCAGCTTAGATTTCGGGATCTCCTACAATGAGCAGTACTTC. Translating gives CASSLDFGISYNEQYF.

This clonotype has a count of ten or more. The chain carries TRBV28 and TRBJ2-7, with a weak D call TRBD2 (5 bases). The CDR3 is made up of 13 amino acids. The germline gives CDR1 MDHEN, CDR2 SYDVKM. V was clipped by 5 bases and J by 7 bases, with 15 bases between them. The CDR3 protein is CASSPQVRGEQYF. For the CDR3, the DNA is TGTGCCAGCAGTCCCCAGGTTCGAGGGGAGCAGTACTTC.

The chain couples TRBV7-2 to TRBJ2-5; 12 bases line up with TRBD2. The J call may be incorrect, as the DNA end agrees better with TRBJ2-1. Germline V gene sequence: CDR1 SGHTA, CDR2 FQGNSA. The CDR3 length is 21 residues. The CDR3: CASSSTSRLAGVRLWDNEQFF. The CDR3 nucleotides are TGTGCCAGCAGCTCAACAAGTCGACTAGCGGGAGTACGGTTGTGGGACAATGAGCAGTTCTTC.

This clonotype was picked up many times. The chain has TRBV4-1 and TRBJ2-7; TRBD2 might be the D (5 bases). Germline CDR1 reads MGHRA; CDR2 reads YSYEKL. The CDR3 has 16 amino acids. Trimming stripped 2 bases from V and 0 bases from J, with 14 bases between. This chain's CDR3 is CASSQTPDYHSYEQYF. In nucleotides, the CDR3 is TGCGCCAGCAGCCAAACACCTGACTACCACTCCTACGAGCAGTACTTC.

This clonotype occurred a few times. The chain is built from TRBV7-3 and TRBJ2-7, with 7 bases fitting TRBD2. The J call could be wrong; TRBJ2-1 is a better fit for the DNA end. CDR3 length: 16 amino acids. Germline CDR1 reads SGHTA; CDR2 reads FQGTGA. CDR3 bases: TGTGCCAGCAGCCACAACGCGGGAGCCCGACATAATGAGCAGTTCTTC. Encoded protein: CASSHNAGARHNEQFF.

Ten or more counts support this clonotype. This may stem from a read error, because a much larger clone lies one nucleotide away. The V gene is TRBV7-2, the J gene TRBJ2-1; 8 nucleotides agree with TRBD2. Germline V gene sequence: CDR1 SGHTA, CDR2 FQGNSA. The CDR3 totals 14 residues. The V gene end was trimmed by 5 bases and the J gene end by 10 bases; junction bases not matched to a gene: 10. The CDR3 protein is CASSNRLASSEQFF. CDR3 in DNA: TGTGCCAGCAGCAACCGACTAGCGTCCTCCGAGCAGTTCTTC.

For this clonotype: Being one base from a much bigger clone, this may be a read error. V is TRBV6-4 and J is TRBJ2-5; 10 bases are a match to TRBD1. The J call may be mistaken, given a closer DNA end match to TRBJ2-1. CDR1 is MRHNA and CDR2 is SNTAGT in the germline V gene. This CDR3 comprises 17 residues. CDR3 DNA sequence: TGTGCCAGCAGCAAATTTCGACAGGGGGCCGGGGCGGAGACCCAGTTCTTC. Translating it yields CASSKFRQGAGAETQFF.

By its share, this clonotype is medium-sized. The V call is TRBV7-8, the J call TRBJ1-2, with D possibly being TRBD1 (5 bases). V dropped 1 base and J dropped 4 bases, with 10 bases sitting between them. CDR1 is SGHVS, CDR2 FQNEAQ, per germline. The CDR3 is made up of 14 amino acids. The CDR3 sequence: CASSLEGGGYGYTF. The CDR3 bases are TGTGCCAGCAGCTTAGAAGGTGGGGGCTATGGCTACACCTTC.

In the case of this clonotype: Germline and junction disagree at one end, which may indicate a read error. The chain joins TRBV5-4 to TRBJ2-1, with 14 bases matching TRBD2. This CDR3 has 16 amino acids. The germline V gene encodes CDR1 SGHNT and CDR2 YYREEE (reference sequence). Written as DNA, the CDR3 is TGCGCCAGCAGCTTGGGAGGGACTAGCGGGAGAAATGAGCAGTTCTTC. Protein: CASSLGGTSGRNEQFF.

V and J are TRBV2 and TRBJ1-1, with D unclear. CDR1 and CDR2 (germline): SNHLY, FYNNEI. V lost 9 bases, J lost 2 bases, and 13 bases lay in between. The CDR3 totals 13 residues. CDR3 residues: CARGSTTNTEAFF. CDR3 coding DNA: TGTGCCAGGGGATCGACAACAAACACTGAAGCTTTCTTT.

Notes on this clonotype: Because it lacks the conserved phenylalanine or tryptophan at the end, this CDR3 is likely a read error. The rearrangement uses TRBV6-8 and TRBJ2-5; D is possibly TRBD1 (7 bases). The J call may be faulty, since TRBJ2-1 better matches the DNA end. The CDR3 covers 15 residues. The germline V gene has CDR1 MNHGY and CDR2 SAAAGT. For the CDR3, the DNA is TGTGCCAGCTCCAGGGGGGATACAGGGGCCTACGAGCAGTTCTTA. It translates to CASSRGDTGAYEQFL.

This clonotype was counted a few times. CDR3 bases: TGTGCCAGCAGCTTAGGACAGGGTAAAGATACGCAGTATTTT. Protein product: CASSLGQGKDTQYF. The V gene is TRBV7-6, the J gene TRBJ2-3, with 7 bases that match TRBD1. This CDR3 is built from 14 residues. The germline V gene encodes CDR1 SGHVS and CDR2 FNYEAQ. V lost 1 base and J lost 5; bases outside the gene matches: 3.

At least ten counts were recorded for this clonotype. A much more abundant neighbour one base away suggests this may be a read error. The chain combines TRBV12-3 or TRBV12-4 with TRBJ2-5; 8 nucleotides line up with TRBD2. The J call may be mistaken, given a closer DNA end match to TRBJ2-1. The CDR3 runs to 18 residues. The CDR3 reads CASSRTRGGRPGQETQFF. In DNA form, the CDR3 reads TGTGCCAGCAGTCGAACTAGGGGCGGGAGGCCGGGGCAAGAGACCCAGTTCTTC.

The rearrangement joins TRBV11-1 to TRBJ2-5; D perhaps matches TRBD2 (5 bases). The J call may not be correct, given that the DNA end is closer to TRBJ2-1. The CDR3 covers 15 residues. Germline lookup yields CDR1 SGHAT and CDR2 FQDESV (reference sequence). The CDR3 bases are TGTGCCAGCAGCTTCGGGGTACTGTCCTACAATGAGCAGTTCTTC. Translated, it gives CASSFGVLSYNEQFF.

The table lists this clonotype with a few counts. Here the CDR3 omits its conserved ending phenylalanine or tryptophan, so a read error is the likely source. The limits of the CDR3 on the DNA are not certain, so only TCRdb's listed CDR3 is given. The V call is TRBV28, the J call TRBJ2-7; the D call of TRBD2 is as the table states it, not checked on the DNA. The CDR3 is 18 residues long, counting both termini. In germline, CDR1 is MDHEN, CDR2 SYDVKM. This CDR3 is CASSSWTGPSVRGYTFGS.

The rearrangement joins TRBV10-3 to TRBJ2-3; TRBD1 might be the D (6 bases). Trimming took off 0 bases at V and 0 bases at J, with 7 bases between the two ends. From germline, CDR1 is ENHRY and CDR2 SYGVKD. This CDR3 has 15 residues. CDR3 nucleotides: TGTGCCATCAGTGAGTCGGGGGCTAGCACAGATACGCAGTATTTT. Encoded protein: CAISESGASTDTQYF.

This clonotype was counted at least ten times. This rearrangement joins TRBV6-1 to TRBJ2-3; D perhaps matches TRBD1 (6 bases). The CDR3 has 14 residues. The V end lost 7 bases, the J end lost 5 bases, and 16 bases lay between the germline ends. In germline, CDR1 is MNHNS, CDR2 SASEGT. CDR3 sequence: CASTYQGRGDTQYF. Here the CDR3 DNA reads TGTGCCAGCACCTACCAGGGGCGAGGAGATACGCAGTATTTT.

This clonotype was detected a few times. This chain joins TRBV5-6 and TRBJ1-2; 8 nucleotides line up with TRBD1. This CDR3 has 15 residues. The trim removed 2 bases at V and 9 bases at J, leaving 12 bases unmatched. Germline V CDR1 and CDR2: SGHDT, YYEEEE. The CDR3 loop reads CASSFGPNTGGSYTF. Here the CDR3 DNA reads TGTGCCAGCAGCTTTGGACCGAATACAGGGGGGAGCTACACCTTC. Complete variable domain (other parts from reference TRBV5-6 and TRBJ1-2): DAGVTQSPTHLIKTRGQQVTLRCSPKSGHDTVSWYQQALGQGPQFIFQYYEEEERQRGNFPDRFSGHQFPNYSSELNVNALLLGDSALYLCASSFGPNTGGSYTFGSGTRLTVV.

J is TRBJ2-3 and V is TRBV7-2; no firm D call. CDR1 and CDR2 from the germline V gene are SGHTA and FQGNSA. This CDR3 comprises 14 residues. The V end was cut by 3 bases, the J end by 6 bases, with 13 bases between. CDR3 sequence reads: CASSFRPNHDTQYF. The CDR3 nucleotides read TGTGCCAGCAGCTTCCGTCCGAACCACGATACGCAGTATTTT.

For this clonotype: The DNA is left out, because the CDR3 cannot be placed on it with certainty; the CDR3 is given as TCRdb lists it. This chain joins TRBV7-6 and TRBJ2-4; the D call of TRBD1 is as the table states it, not checked on the DNA. 18 amino acids form the CDR3, both terminal residues included. Germline CDR1 reads SGHVS; CDR2 reads FNYEAQ. CDR3 sequence: CASSLFTGGLRRWLHLRF.

The CDR3 coding sequence is TGCGCCAGCAGCCCCCAGCTCGGGGACACTGAAGCTTTCTTT. Protein product: CASSPQLGDTEAFF. The rearrangement uses TRBV4-3 and TRBJ1-1; D is undetermined. The CDR3 spans 14 residues. Germline V gene lookup returns CDR1 LGHNA and CDR2 YSLEER. Trimming pared 4 bases from V and 3 bases from J, leaving 12 bases between.

This clonotype showed up just a few times. The J gene is TRBJ1-3, the V gene TRBV10-3, with a tentative D call TRBD1 (5 bases). The CDR3 sequence is 15 residues long. Germline values: CDR1 ENHRY, CDR2 SYGVKD. V gave up 2 bases and J gave up 0 bases, with 8 bases separating them. The CDR3 spells CAISEQGFSGNTIYF. In nucleotides, the CDR3 is TGTGCCATCAGTGAGCAGGGATTCTCTGGAAACACCATATATTTT.

This clonotype was seen more than once but under ten times. This chain joins TRBV7-8 and TRBJ2-7; D not resolved. CDR1 is SGHVS, CDR2 FQNEAQ, per germline. The CDR3 sequence is 14 residues long. V dropped 11 bases and J dropped 0 bases, with 17 bases sitting between them. DNA for the CDR3: TGTGCCCGCAAGCCGGATTACTACTCCTACGAGCAGTACTTC. Its translation is CARKPDYYSYEQYF.